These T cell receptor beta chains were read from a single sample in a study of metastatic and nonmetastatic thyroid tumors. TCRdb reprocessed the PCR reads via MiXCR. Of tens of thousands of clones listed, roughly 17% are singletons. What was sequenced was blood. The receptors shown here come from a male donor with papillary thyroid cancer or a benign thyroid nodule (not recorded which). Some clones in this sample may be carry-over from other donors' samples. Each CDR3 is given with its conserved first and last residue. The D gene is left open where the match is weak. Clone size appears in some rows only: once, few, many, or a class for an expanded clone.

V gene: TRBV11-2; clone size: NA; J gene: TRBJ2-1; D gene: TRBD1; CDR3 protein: CASSGRDRVLDEQFF; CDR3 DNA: TGTGCCAGCAGCGGCCGGGACAGGGTTTTAGATGAGCAGTTCTTC
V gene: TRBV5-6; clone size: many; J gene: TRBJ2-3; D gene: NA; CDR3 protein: CASSLHSTSGTDTQYF; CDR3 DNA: TGTGCCAGCAGCCTCCATTCTACGAGCGGCACAGATACGCAGTATTTT
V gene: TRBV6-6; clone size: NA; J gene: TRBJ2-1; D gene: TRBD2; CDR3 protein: CASSTQRGGSRGNEQFF; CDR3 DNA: TGTGCCAGCAGTACGCAGCGAGGCGGGAGTCGTGGCAATGAGCAGTTCTTC
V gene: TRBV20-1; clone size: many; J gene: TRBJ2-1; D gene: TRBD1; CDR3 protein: CSAKQGDEQFF; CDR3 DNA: TGCAGTGCAAAGCAGGGGGATGAGCAGTTCTTC
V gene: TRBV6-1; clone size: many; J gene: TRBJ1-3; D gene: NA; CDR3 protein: CASTASGTGNTIYF; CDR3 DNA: TGTGCCAGCACCGCGTCGGGGACTGGAAACACCATATATTTT
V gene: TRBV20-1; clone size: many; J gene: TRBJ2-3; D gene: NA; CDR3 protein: CSARSRMEYQDTQYF; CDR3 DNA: TGCAGTGCTAGGAGCCGTATGGAGTACCAGGATACGCAGTATTTT
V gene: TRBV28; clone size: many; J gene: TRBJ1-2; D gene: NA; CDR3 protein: CASRGETYGYTF; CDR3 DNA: TGTGCCAGCAGGGGCGAGACCTATGGCTACACCTTC
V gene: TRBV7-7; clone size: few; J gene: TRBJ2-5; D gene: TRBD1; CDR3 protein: CASSHRVCRGKMETQYF; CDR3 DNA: TGTGCTAGCAGCCATCGTGTGTGCAGGGGGAAGATGGAGACCCAGTACTTC
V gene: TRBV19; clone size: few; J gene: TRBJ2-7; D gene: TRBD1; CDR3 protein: CASSLLDRDLVEQYF; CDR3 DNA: TGTGCCAGTAGCCTTCTGGACAGGGATCTAGTTGAGCAGTACTTC
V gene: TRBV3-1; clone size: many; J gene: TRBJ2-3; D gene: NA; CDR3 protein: CASILSGSSTDTQYF; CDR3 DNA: TGTGCCAGCATCCTTAGCGGTTCTAGCACAGATACGCAGTATTTT
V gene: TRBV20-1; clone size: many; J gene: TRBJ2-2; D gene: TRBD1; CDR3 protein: CSARRSDRENTGELFF; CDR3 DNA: TGCAGTGCTAGACGCTCGGACAGGGAGAACACCGGGGAGCTGTTTTTT
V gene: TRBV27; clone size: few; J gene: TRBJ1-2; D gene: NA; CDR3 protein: CASSLSRDRPYGYTF; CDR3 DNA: TGTGCCAGCAGTTTATCCCGGGACCGACCCTATGGCTACACCTTC
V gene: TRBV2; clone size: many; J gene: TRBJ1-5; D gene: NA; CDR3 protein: CASSELMGDQPQHF; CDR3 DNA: TGTGCCAGCAGTGAATTGATGGGAGACCAGCCCCAGCATTTT
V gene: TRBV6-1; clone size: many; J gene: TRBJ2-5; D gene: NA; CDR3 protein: CATSRGPQETQYF; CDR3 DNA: TGTGCCACCTCAAGGGGTCCCCAAGAGACCCAGTACTTC
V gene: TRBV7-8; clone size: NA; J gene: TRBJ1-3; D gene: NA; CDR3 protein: CASSLIMGQSSGNTIYF; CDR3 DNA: TGTGCCAGCAGCTTAATCATGGGACAAAGCTCTGGAAACACCATATATTTT
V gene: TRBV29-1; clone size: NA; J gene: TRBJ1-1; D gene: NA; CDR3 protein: CSSLWDTEAFF; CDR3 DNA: TGCAGCAGCCTGTGGGACACTGAAGCTTTCTTT
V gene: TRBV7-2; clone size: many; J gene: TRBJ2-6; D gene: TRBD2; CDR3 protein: CASSLSGNSGANVLTF; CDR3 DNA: TGTGCCAGCAGCCTTAGCGGGAACTCTGGGGCCAACGTCCTGACTTTC
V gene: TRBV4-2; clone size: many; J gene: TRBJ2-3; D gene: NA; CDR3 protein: CASSQSAWGTDTQYF; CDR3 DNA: TGTGCCAGCAGCCAGAGCGCCTGGGGAACAGATACGCAGTATTTT
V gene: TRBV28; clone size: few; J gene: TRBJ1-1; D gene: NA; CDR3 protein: CASSPVGDENTEAFF; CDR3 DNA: TGTGCCAGCAGTCCCGTGGGGGACGAAAACACTGAAGCTTTCTTT
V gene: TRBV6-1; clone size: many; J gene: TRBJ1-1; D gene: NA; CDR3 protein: CASRTRGLNTEAFF; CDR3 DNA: TGTGCCAGCAGAACGCGCGGACTGAACACTGAAGCTTTCTTT
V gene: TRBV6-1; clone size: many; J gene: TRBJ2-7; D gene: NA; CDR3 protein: CASSLETGTYEQYF; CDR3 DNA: TGTGCCAGCAGCCTCGAGACAGGAACCTACGAGCAGTACTTC
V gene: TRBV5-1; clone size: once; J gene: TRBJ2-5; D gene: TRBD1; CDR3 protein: CASSGAHTGGQETKYF; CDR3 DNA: TGCGCCAGCAGCGGGGCCCACACAGGGGGCCAAGAGACCAAGTACTTC
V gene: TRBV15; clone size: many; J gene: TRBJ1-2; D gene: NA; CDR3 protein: CATSRVTAIGYTF; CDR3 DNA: TGTGCCACCAGCAGAGTCACAGCGATAGGCTACACCTTC
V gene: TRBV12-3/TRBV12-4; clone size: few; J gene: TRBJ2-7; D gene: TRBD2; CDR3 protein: CASGVVTSGGSYGQYF; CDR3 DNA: TGTGCCAGCGGGGTGGTTACTAGCGGGGGCTCCTACGGGCAGTACTTC
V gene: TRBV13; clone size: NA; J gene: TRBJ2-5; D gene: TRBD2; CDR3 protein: CASSFTSGTLGETQYF; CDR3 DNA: TGTGCCAGCAGCTTTACTAGCGGGACTTTGGGAGAGACCCAGTACTTC
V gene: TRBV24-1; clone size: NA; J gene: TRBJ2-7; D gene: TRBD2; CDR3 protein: CATAPGGGNRSYEQYF; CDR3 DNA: TGTGCCACAGCCCCCGGCGGGGGAAACCGGTCCTACGAGCAGTACTTC
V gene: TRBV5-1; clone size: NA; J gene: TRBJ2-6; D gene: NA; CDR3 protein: CASSLAGGTSGANVLTF; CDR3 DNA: TGTGCCAGCAGCTTGGCAGGGGGGACCTCTGGGGCCAACGTCCTGACTTTC
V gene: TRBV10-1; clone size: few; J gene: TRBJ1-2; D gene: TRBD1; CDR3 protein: CASSNGAGGGYTF; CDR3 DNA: TGCGCCAGCAGCAACGGGGCAGGGGGTGGCTACACCTTC
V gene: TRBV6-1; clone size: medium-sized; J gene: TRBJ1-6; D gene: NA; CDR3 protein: CASGGNSPLHF; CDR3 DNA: TGTGCCAGCGGCGGGAATTCACCCCTCCACTTT
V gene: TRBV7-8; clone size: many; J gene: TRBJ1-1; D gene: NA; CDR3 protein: CASSSPRVNEAFF; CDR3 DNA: TGTGCCAGCAGCTCCCCCCGGGTCAATGAAGCTTTCTTT
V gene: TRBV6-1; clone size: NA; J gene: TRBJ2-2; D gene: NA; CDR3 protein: CASSEASGNTGELFF; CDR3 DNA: TGTGCCAGCAGTGAAGCGTCAGGGAACACCGGGGAGCTGTTTTTT
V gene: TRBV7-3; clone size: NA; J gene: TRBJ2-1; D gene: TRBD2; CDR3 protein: CASSSGGSYNEQFF; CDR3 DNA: TGTGCCAGCAGCTCGGGGGGGAGTTACAATGAGCAGTTCTTC
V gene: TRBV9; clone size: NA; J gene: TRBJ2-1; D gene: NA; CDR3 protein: CASSVSCGSGNEQFF; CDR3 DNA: TGTGCCAGCAGCGTATCATGTGGTAGTGGCAATGAGCAGTTCTTC
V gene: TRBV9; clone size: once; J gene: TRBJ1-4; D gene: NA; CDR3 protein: CASSSAGGGSEKLFF; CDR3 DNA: TGTGCCAGCAGCAGCGCGGGCGGCGGATCCGAAAAACTGTTTTTT
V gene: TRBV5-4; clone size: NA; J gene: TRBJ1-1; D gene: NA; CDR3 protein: CASSLARARAFF; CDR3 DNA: TGTGCCAGCAGTTTAGCCAGGGCTAGAGCTTTCTTT
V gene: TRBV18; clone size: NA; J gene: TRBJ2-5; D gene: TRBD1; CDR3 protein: CASSPGQGAGETQYF; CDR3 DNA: TGTGCCAGCTCACCTGGACAGGGGGCAGGGGAGACCCAGTACTTC
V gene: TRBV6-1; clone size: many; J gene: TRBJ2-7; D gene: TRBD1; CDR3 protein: CASSPDRAYEQYF; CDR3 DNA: TGTGCCAGCAGCCCCGACAGGGCCTACGAGCAGTACTTC
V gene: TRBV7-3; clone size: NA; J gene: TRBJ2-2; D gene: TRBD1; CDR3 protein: CASSRDRGGTGELFF; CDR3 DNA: TGTGCCAGCAGCCGGGACAGGGGGGGGACCGGGGAGCTGTTTTTT
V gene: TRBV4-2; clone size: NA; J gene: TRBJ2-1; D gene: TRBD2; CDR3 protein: CASSHYWWRGGSNEQFF; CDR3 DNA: TGTGCCAGCAGCCACTACTGGTGGCGGGGGGGCTCCAATGAGCAGTTCTTC
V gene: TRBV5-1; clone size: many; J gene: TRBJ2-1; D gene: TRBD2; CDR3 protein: CASSLGLAGGLNEQFF; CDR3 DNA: TGCGCCAGCAGCTTGGGACTAGCGGGGGGTCTCAATGAGCAGTTCTTC
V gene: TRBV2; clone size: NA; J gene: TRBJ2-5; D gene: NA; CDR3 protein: CASSVRGRETQYF; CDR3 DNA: TGTGCCAGCAGCGTCCGGGGGAGAGAGACCCAGTACTTC
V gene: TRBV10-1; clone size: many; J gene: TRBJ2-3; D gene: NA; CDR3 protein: CASSEGGRPWTDTQYF; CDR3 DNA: TGCGCCAGCAGTGAGGGGGGAAGGCCTTGGACAGATACGCAGTATTTT
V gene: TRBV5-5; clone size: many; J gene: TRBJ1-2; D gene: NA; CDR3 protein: CASSPRDGPNYGYTF; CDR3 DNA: TGTGCCAGCAGCCCCCGGGACGGCCCTAACTATGGCTACACCTTC
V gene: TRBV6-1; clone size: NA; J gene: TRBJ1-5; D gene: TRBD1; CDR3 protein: CASSATSGTGGNQPQHF; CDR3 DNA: TGTGCCAGCAGTGCAACGTCCGGGACAGGGGGAAATCAGCCCCAGCATTTT
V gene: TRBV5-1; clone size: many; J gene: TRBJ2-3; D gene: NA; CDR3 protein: CASSLVSATDTQYF; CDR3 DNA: TGCGCCAGCAGCTTGGTATCCGCCACAGATACGCAGTATTTT
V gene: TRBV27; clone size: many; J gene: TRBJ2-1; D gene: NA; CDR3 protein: CASSLKGGNEQFF; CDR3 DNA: TGTGCCAGCAGTCTAAAGGGCGGAAATGAGCAGTTCTTC
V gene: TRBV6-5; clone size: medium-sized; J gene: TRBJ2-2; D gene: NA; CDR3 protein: CASSYEASNTGELFF; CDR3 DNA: TGTGCCAGCAGTTACGAGGCCAGTAACACCGGGGAGCTGTTTTTT
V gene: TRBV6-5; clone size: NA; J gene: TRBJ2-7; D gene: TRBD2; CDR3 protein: CASSYSSAGGPYEQYF; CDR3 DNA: TGTGCCAGCAGTTACTCGTCGGCGGGAGGGCCTTACGAGCAGTACTTC
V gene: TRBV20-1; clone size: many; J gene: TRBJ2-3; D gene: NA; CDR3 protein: CSASGGHTDTQYF; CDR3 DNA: TGCAGTGCTAGTGGGGGGCACACAGATACGCAGTATTTT
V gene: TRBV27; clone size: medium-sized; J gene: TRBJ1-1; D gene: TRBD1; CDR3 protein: CASSPGTGWVVREAFF; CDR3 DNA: TGTGCCAGCAGTCCCGGGACAGGTTGGGTTGTTCGTGAAGCTTTCTTT
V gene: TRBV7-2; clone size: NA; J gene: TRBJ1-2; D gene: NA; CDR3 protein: CASSPRGGQGYGYTF; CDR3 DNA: TGTGCCAGCAGCCCCCGGGGGGGTCAAGGCTATGGCTACACCTTC
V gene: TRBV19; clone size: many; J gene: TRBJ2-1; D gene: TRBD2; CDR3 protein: CASTPFYSGGAREQFF; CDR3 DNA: TGTGCCAGTACCCCATTTTACAGCGGGGGGGCCCGAGAGCAGTTCTTC
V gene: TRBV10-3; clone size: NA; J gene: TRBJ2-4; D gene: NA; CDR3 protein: CAITRSAPRRDIQYF; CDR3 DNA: TGTGCCATCACCAGGTCGGCCCCTCGGAGGGACATTCAGTACTTC